This TCR beta chain is drawn from a study of radiotherapy plus CTLA-4 blockade in lung cancer. Details on this clone: The antigen is undetermined.

Study-level points and caveats: TCR clones of tumor origin grew in blood after radiotherapy plus ipilimumab. In blood, early T cell clone dynamics reportedly predicted response best, together with interferon-beta.

CDR1 is LGHNA and CDR2 is YSLEER in the germline V gene. The CDR3 consists of 13 residues. V lost 1 base and J lost 5, with 6 bases in between. Clones were read by immunoSEQ multiplex PCR, and TCRdb kept only the in-frame ones, dropping some. The sample yields 57,000 or so clones, approximately 80% seen once. The chain couples TRBV4-3 to TRBJ1-5; D call uncertain. This TCR was recovered from a human donor with non-small cell lung cancer who had a complete response to radiotherapy plus ipilimumab. The sequenced sample was peripheral blood, obtained from a patient treated with radiotherapy plus ipilimumab. The CDR3 nucleotides are TGCGCCAGCAGCCAAGCGACCTATCAGCCCCAGCATTTT. It translates to CASSQATYQPQHF.